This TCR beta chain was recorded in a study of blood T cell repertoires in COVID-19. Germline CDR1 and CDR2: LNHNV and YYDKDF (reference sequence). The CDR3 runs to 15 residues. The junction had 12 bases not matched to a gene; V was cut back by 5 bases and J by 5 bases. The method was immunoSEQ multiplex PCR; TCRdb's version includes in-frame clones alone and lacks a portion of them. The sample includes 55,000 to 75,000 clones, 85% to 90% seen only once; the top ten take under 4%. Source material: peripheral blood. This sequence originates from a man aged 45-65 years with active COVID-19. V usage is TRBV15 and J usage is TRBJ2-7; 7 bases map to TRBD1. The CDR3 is CATSPDRESTHEQYF. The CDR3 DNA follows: TGTGCCACCAGCCCCGACAGGGAAAGTACCCACGAGCAGTACTTC.